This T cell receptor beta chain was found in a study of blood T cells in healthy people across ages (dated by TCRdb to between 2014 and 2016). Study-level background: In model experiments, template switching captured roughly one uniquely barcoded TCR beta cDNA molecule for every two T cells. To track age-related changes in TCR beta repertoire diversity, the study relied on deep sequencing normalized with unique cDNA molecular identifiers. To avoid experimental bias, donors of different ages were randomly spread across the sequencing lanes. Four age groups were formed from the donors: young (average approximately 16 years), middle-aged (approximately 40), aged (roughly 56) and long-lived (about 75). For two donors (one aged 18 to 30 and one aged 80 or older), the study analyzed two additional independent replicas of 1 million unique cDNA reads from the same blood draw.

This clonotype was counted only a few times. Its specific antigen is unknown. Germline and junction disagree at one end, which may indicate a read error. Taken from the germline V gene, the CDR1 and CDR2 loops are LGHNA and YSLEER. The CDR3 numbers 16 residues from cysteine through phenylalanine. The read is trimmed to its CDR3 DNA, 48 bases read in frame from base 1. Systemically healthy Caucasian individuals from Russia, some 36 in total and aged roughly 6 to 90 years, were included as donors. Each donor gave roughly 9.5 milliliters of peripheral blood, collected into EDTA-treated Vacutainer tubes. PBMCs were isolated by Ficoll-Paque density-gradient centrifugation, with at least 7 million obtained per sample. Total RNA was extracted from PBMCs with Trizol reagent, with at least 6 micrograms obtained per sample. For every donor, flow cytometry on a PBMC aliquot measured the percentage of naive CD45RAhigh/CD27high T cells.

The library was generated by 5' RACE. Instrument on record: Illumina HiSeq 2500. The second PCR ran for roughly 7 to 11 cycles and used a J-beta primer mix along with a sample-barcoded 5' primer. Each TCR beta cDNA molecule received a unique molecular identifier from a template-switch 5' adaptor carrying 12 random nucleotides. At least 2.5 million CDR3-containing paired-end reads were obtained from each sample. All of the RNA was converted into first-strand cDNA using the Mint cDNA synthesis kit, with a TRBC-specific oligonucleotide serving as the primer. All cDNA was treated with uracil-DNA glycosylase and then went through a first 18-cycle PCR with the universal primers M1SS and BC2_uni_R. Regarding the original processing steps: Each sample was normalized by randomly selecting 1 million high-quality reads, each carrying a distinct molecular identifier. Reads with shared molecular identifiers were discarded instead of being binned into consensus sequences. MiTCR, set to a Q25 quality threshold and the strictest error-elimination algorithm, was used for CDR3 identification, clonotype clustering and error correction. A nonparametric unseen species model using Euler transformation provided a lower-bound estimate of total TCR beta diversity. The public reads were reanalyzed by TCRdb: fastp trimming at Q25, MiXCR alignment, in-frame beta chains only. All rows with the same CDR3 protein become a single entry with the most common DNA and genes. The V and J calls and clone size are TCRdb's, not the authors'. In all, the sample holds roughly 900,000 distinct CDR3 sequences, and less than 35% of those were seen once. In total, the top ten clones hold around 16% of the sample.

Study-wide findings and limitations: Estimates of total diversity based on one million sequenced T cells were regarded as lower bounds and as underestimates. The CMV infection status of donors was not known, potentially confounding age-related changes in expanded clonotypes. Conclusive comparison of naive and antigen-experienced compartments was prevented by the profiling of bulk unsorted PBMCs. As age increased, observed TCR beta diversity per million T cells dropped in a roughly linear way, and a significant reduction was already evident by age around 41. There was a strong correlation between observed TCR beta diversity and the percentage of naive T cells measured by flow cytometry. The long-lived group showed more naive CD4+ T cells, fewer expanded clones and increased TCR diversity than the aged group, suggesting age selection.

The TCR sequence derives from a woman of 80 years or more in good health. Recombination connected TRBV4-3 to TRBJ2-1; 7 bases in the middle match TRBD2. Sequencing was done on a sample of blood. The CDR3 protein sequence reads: CASSSRQLRDYDEQFF. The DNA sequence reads TGCGCCAGCAGTTCTCGTCAGCTCCGGGACTACGATGAGCAGTTCTTC.